This TCR beta chain appears in the sequencing data of a study of blood T cells in healthy people across ages. Study observations and caveats: It was held that the diversity estimates obtained from one million T cells were underestimates.

The CDR3 is 13 residues long. Germline V CDR1 and CDR2: DFQATT, SNEGSKA (reference sequence). PCR was performed a second time for about 7 to 11 cycles using a sample-barcoded 5' primer and a J-beta primer mix. In TCRdb, the 5' RACE reads were re-called with MiXCR into one record per CDR3 protein. The sample carries around 1,000,000 distinct CDR3 sequences, almost 25% recorded once. About this clonotype itself: Its cognate antigen is unknown.

These data were also reused for a study on T cells of mothers and their children. From that study: Sequencing returned over 8.5 million TCR beta CDR3 reads per mother and 3 million to 3.5 million per child.

What was sequenced was blood. This receptor was taken from a girl aged 2 to 10 in good health. J is TRBJ2-5 and V is TRBV20-1; 10 bases are a match to TRBD2. The better agreement between TRBJ2-7 and the DNA end casts doubt on the J call. Here the CDR3 reads CSALTSGYNEQYF. The CDR3 coding sequence is TGCAGTGCTCTGACTAGCGGGTACAACGAGCAGTACTTC.